The clone carrying this T cell receptor (beta chain) was observed many times. Sample time point: before trial treatment. The study gave donors nivolumab, ipilimumab, aspirin, low-dose cyclophosphamide and low-dose radiotherapy. These data belong to a study of low-dose radiotherapy and immunotherapy resistance in tumors. Study at large: Patients took 300 mg oral aspirin daily for four cycles from cycle 1 day 1.

CDR1 and CDR2 (germline): DFQATT, SNEGSKA (reference sequence). The V and J ends lost 4 bases and 2 bases, in that order; junction bases with no gene match: 12. This CDR3 comprises 17 residues. Priming of first-strand cDNA relied on TRAV- and TRBV-specific primers (covering alpha and beta chains). It was with a constant-region primer and a V-primer adapter that TCRs were amplified over around 18 PCR cycles. In vitro transcription was used to amplify the isolated mRNA. TCRdb used MiXCR to reprocess the reads, holding one entry per CDR3 protein. The sample contains around 76,000 distinct CDR3 sequences, about a third of which appear only once.

This TCR was sampled from a female donor with ovarian cancer. The sample consisted of PBMCs, taken before treatment. The gene calls are TRBV20-1 and TRBJ2-7, with TRBD2 matching over 12 bases. This chain's CDR3 is CSATRGLAGGSPYEQYF. The CDR3 DNA sequence: TGCAGTGCTACAAGGGGGCTAGCGGGGGGGAGCCCCTACGAGCAGTACTTC.